The clone carrying this T cell receptor beta chain was picked up many times. The time point denotes: newly diagnosed GD, antithyroid drugs for less than 3 months. Preparation of the TCR library used RNA extracted from PBMCs. An endocrinology department in Xi'an, China, recruited the patients. The sample is drawn from a study of regulatory T cells in long-lasting Graves disease. Germline V gene lookup returns CDR1 MNHEY and CDR2 SVGEGT. This CDR3 contains 16 residues. V lost 1 base to trimming and J lost 6 bases, with 17 bases between them. In building TCR beta libraries, iRepertoire HTBI primers were used together with Arm-PCR of CDR3 regions. TCRdb independently ran MiXCR on the multiplex PCR reads; one entry per CDR3 protein. The sample lists around 480,000 distinct CDR3 sequences; roughly 17% were seen once. These data also featured in a second study, about T cells in Graves' hyperthyroidism and ophthalmopathy.

The rearrangement joins TRBV6-2 or TRBV6-3 to TRBJ2-3; D may be TRBD2 (6 bases). This sample comprised peripheral blood mononuclear cells (PBMCs), obtained at new diagnosis, from a patient treated with antithyroid drugs. This TCR derives from a man aged 40-55 years with Graves disease. The CDR3 DNA is TGTGCCAGCAGTTACTACGGGAGATGGAGTGTGGATACGCAGTATTTT. This sequence encodes CASSYYGRWSVDTQYF.